Sequencing of this T cell receptor (beta chain) was carried out in a study of T cell responses to AZD1222 COVID-19 vaccine. Study outcomes and limitations: Distributed over spike, vaccine-associated CD4 TCRs predominated at 160-218 and 743-854. Recipients of AZD1222 seropositive at baseline numbered only 5 or 6.

CDR3 length equals 13 residues. CDR1 is MDHEN and CDR2 is SYDVKM in the germline V gene. The V and J ends lost 2 bases and 4 bases respectively, with 8 bases between them. Doses given second, at about 4 or about 12 weeks, were pooled. Libraries were prepared by immunoSEQ multiplex PCR; TCRdb keeps only in-frame clonotypes and omits some of them. The data contain 150,000 to 200,000 clones, about 91% of them singletons. Worth noting for this clone: Its antigen is still unknown.

This sequence originates from an adult who received the AZD1222 COVID-19 vaccine. Source: peripheral blood, taken 28 days after the second AZD1222 dose. The J gene is TRBJ1-1, the V gene TRBV28; D ambiguous. CDR3 nucleotide sequence: TGTGCCAGCAGTTTAGGCCGGCTCACTGAAGCTTTCTTT. This sequence encodes CASSLGRLTEAFF.